The 27 T cell receptor beta chains reported below all come from one sample, sequenced in a study of control samples from healthy donors and cancer patients. Assay: immunoSEQ multiplex PCR; the TCRdb copy retains only in-frame clones and omits some. The sample has approximately 100,000 clones; about nine tenths are singletons. The material sequenced was blood. The receptors were gathered from a man under 40 in good health.

The chain combines TRBV12-3 or TRBV12-4 with TRBJ1-5; perhaps TRBD1 as D (5 bases). The CDR3 spans 13 residues. V was pared by 5 bases and J by 1 base, with 6 bases between. CDR3 in amino acids: CASSRDSNQPQHF. CDR3 DNA: TGTGCCAGCAGTAGGGACAGCAATCAGCCCCAGCATTTT.

The rearrangement uses TRBV7-2 and TRBJ1-6; no reliable D call. Trimming took off 2 bases at V and 0 bases at J, with 8 bases between the two ends. The V gene's germline CDR1 is SGHTA and CDR2 FQGNSA. The length of the CDR3 is 16 residues. The CDR3 here is CASSLRQSSYNSPLHF. The CDR3 nucleotides read TGTGCCAGCAGCTTAAGGCAGTCCTCCTATAATTCACCCCTCCACTTT.

This clone was observed a single time. This chain links TRBV30 with TRBJ1-6, with TRBD1 matching over 7 bases. V shed 3 bases and J 9 bases; nucleotides not matched to a gene: 8. This CDR3 has 14 residues. Germline V lookup: CDR1 GTSNPN, CDR2 SVGIG (reference sequence). This chain's CDR3 is CAWRQTGESSPLHF. In DNA, the CDR3 is TGTGCCTGGAGGCAAACAGGGGAGTCTTCACCCCTCCACTTT.

The J gene is TRBJ2-5, the V gene TRBV9; perhaps TRBD1 as D (5 bases). V lost 4 bases and J 2 bases, leaving 15 bases between the germline ends. The germline CDR1 and CDR2 sequences are SGDLS and YYNGEE. This CDR3 is built from 15 residues. DNA of the CDR3: TGTGCCAGCAGCCCCCGACAGAGCCCACAAGAGACCCAGTACTTC. Translating gives CASSPRQSPQETQYF.

The chain employs TRBV2 and TRBJ1-1; no clear D. The CDR3 loop spans 14 amino acids. With 11 bases removed from V and 1 base from J, the gap between germline ends came to 17 bases. The germline V gene has CDR1 SNHLY and CDR2 FYNNEI. CDR3 bases: TGTGCCGTCAACACGGGTAGTACGAACACTGAAGCTTTCTTT. Translated: CAVNTGSTNTEAFF.

The V gene is TRBV2, the J gene TRBJ1-3; 7 bases map to TRBD1. Trimming at V came to 8 bases and at J to 0 bases, leaving 7 bases not matched to a gene. CDR3 length: 15 amino acids. Germline V gives CDR1 SNHLY, CDR2 FYNNEI. CDR3 in DNA: TGTGCCAGCGCTGACAGGGACAACTCTGGAAACACCATATATTTT. It yields the protein CASADRDNSGNTIYF.

This clone has just a few counts. Compared with germline, one end of the junction differs, possibly owing to a read error. The J gene is TRBJ2-2, the V gene TRBV6-5; perhaps TRBD1 as D (6 bases). In germline, CDR1 is MNHEY, CDR2 SVGAGI. The CDR3 sequence is 12 residues long. CDR3 nucleotides: TGTGCCGGCAGGGGGAACACCGGGGAGCTGTTTTTT. Translation gives CAGRGNTGELFF.

This chain joins TRBV6-5 and TRBJ2-1; 10 positions agree with TRBD2. The CDR3 covers 15 residues. Trimming removed 5 bases from V and 4 bases from J; junction bases left unmatched: 5. Per germline, CDR1 MNHEY and CDR2 SVGAGI. CDR3 loop: CASSRAGGAYNEQFF. The DNA for the CDR3 is TGTGCCAGCAGTAGAGCGGGGGGGGCTTACAATGAGCAGTTCTTC.

The chain recombines TRBV15 with TRBJ2-5, with D uncertain. The CDR3 sequence is 19 residues long. The germline V and J ends were trimmed by 1 base and 0 bases, with 21 bases remaining between them. CDR1 and CDR2 (germline): LNHNV, YYDKDF (reference sequence). The CDR3 sequence is CATSRGSFQAVMNQETQYF. In DNA, the CDR3 is TGTGCCACCAGCAGAGGATCATTTCAGGCGGTCATGAACCAAGAGACCCAGTACTTC.

This chain links TRBV7-2 with TRBJ1-5, with D hard to call. Germline loops: CDR1 SGHTA, CDR2 FQGNSA. The CDR3 covers 13 residues. The ends were cut back, 3 bases at V and 0 bases at J, with 3 bases in the middle. The CDR3 protein is CASSFDSNQPQHF. CDR3 bases: TGTGCCAGCAGCTTCGATAGCAATCAGCCCCAGCATTTT.

The chain carries TRBV7-8 and TRBJ2-5, with D perhaps TRBD2 (6 bases). Germline loops: CDR1 SGHVS, CDR2 FQNEAQ. The V gene lost 5 bases and the J gene lost 3 bases, with 16 bases spanning the gap. This CDR3 is built from 15 residues. In nucleotides, the CDR3 is TGTGCCAGCAGCCCCCAGGGACTCCCCAAAGAGACCCAGTACTTC. Its translation: CASSPQGLPKETQYF.

The V call is TRBV6-5, the J call TRBJ1-1; D ambiguous. Germline CDR1 and CDR2: MNHEY and SVGAGI. The CDR3 totals 13 residues. The V and J ends lost 7 bases and 5 bases respectively, with 14 bases between them. The DNA of the CDR3 is TGTGCCAGCATGAGACGTCTGCGAACTGAAGCTTTCTTT. Encoded protein: CASMRRLRTEAFF.

V usage is TRBV3-1 (or the pseudogene TRBV3-2) and J usage is TRBJ2-1; D gene uncertain. CDR1 is LGHDT, CDR2 YNNKEL, per germline (reference sequence). Trimming stripped 3 bases from V and 9 bases from J, with 9 bases between. This CDR3 is built from 12 residues. This CDR3 is CASSQRKGEQFF. The CDR3 DNA reads as TGTGCCAGCAGCCAGAGGAAGGGTGAGCAGTTCTTC.

The gene calls are TRBV6-2 or TRBV6-3 and TRBJ2-7; 11 bases align to TRBD2. CDR3 length equals 15 residues. V was pared by 6 bases and J by 4 bases, with 8 bases of the junction left unmatched. Germline CDR1 MNHEY, CDR2 SVGEGT. The CDR3 DNA is TGTGCCAGCAGCCCTGGGACTAGCGGACTTTACGAGCAGTACGTC. This encodes CASSPGTSGLYEQYV.

This chain uses TRBV6-5 with TRBJ2-3; 7 positions match TRBD2. Looked up from germline, CDR1 is MNHEY and CDR2 is SVGAGI. The V segment lost 8 bases and the J segment 3 bases; nucleotides outside the gene matches: 5. The CDR3 spans 13 residues. For the CDR3, the DNA is TGTGCCAGCCGAGCGGGGTGGACAGATACGCAGTATTTT. It translates to CASRAGWTDTQYF.

To note about this clone: The sample has other DNA sequences that encode this CDR3 too. The genes are TRBV29-1 and TRBJ2-1, with D hard to call. Germline CDR1 is SQVTM and CDR2 is ANQGSEA. This CDR3 is built from 11 residues. Trimming pared 2 bases from V and 2 bases from J, leaving 1 base between. In DNA, the CDR3 is TGCAGCGTTGAAACCTACAATGAGCAGTTCTTC. Its protein is CSVETYNEQFF.

The chain has TRBV19 and TRBJ2-1; D is ambiguous. The CDR3 consists of 16 residues. Germline CDR1 and CDR2: LNHDA and SQIVND (reference sequence). The V gene lost 0 bases and the J gene lost 0 bases, with 9 bases spanning the gap. The CDR3 protein is CASSIDRTSSYNEQFF. The CDR3 nucleotides read TGTGCCAGTAGTATAGATCGTACAAGCTCCTACAATGAGCAGTTCTTC.

The chain carries TRBV6-4 and TRBJ2-3; tentative D call: TRBD1 (6 bases). Looked up from germline, CDR1 is MRHNA and CDR2 is SNTAGT. Between the trimmed V and J ends, which lost 0 bases and 4 bases, there was a span of 14 bases. The CDR3 totals 16 residues. CDR3 coding DNA: TGTGCCAGCAGTGACTCGAAGGGGGAAGGCGCAGATACGCAGTATTTT. It yields the protein CASSDSKGEGADTQYF.

The J gene is TRBJ2-2, the V gene TRBV28; weak D call: TRBD1 (5 bases). CDR1 is MDHEN and CDR2 is SYDVKM in the germline V gene. The CDR3 runs 15 residues. Trimming stripped 9 bases from V and 0 bases from J, with 14 bases between. The CDR3 protein is CASIPGSTNTGELFF. The DNA for the CDR3 is TGTGCCAGTATTCCAGGGTCCACGAACACCGGGGAGCTGTTTTTT.

The chain has TRBV4-1 and TRBJ1-1, with 7 bases matching TRBD1. The ends lost 3 bases at V and 4 bases at J; junction bases unmatched: 5. The V gene's germline CDR1 is MGHRA and CDR2 YSYEKL. The CDR3 loop spans 14 amino acids. This CDR3 reads CASSHTDRVTEAFF. In DNA form, the CDR3 reads TGCGCCAGCAGCCACACCGACAGGGTCACTGAAGCTTTCTTT.

The chain employs TRBV27 and TRBJ1-2; no firm D call. There are 12 residues in the CDR3. V lost 5 bases, J lost 7 bases, and 11 bases lay in between. From germline, CDR1 is MNHEY and CDR2 SMNVEV (reference sequence). CDR3 sequence reads: CASSPTAGGYTF. CDR3 DNA: TGTGCCAGCAGTCCCACCGCCGGTGGCTACACCTTC.

The V and J genes are TRBV9 and TRBJ2-2; D remains ambiguous. V shed 2 bases and J shed 5 bases, with 7 bases lying between them. Germline V CDR1 and CDR2: SGDLS, YYNGEE. The CDR3 spans 13 residues. The CDR3 bases are TGTGCCAGCAGCGTCTGGTATACCGGGGAGCTGTTTTTT. Amino acid sequence: CASSVWYTGELFF.

This clone was seen just once. Other DNA sequences in this sample translate to the same CDR3. The chain is built from TRBV21-1 and TRBJ1-1; the table names TRBD1, a call not compared with the DNA. TRBV21-1 is a pseudogene segment. The CDR3 sequence is 14 residues long. CDR3 sequence: CASSKRRQNTEAFF. The DNA for the CDR3 is TGTGCCAGCAGCAAACGTCGACAGAACACTGAAGCTTTCTTT.

V is TRBV7-9 and J is TRBJ2-3; D may correspond to TRBD1 or TRBD2 (5 bases each). Trimming stripped 4 bases from V and 6 bases from J, with 17 bases between. The CDR3 runs to 15 residues. The germline V gene encodes CDR1 SEHNR and CDR2 FQNEAQ (reference sequence). CDR3 in amino acids: CASSSPGAPRDTQYF. In DNA form, the CDR3 reads TGTGCCAGCAGCTCCCCCGGGGCTCCTAGGGATACGCAGTATTTT.

This chain links TRBV19 with TRBJ1-5, with D hard to call. The CDR3 is 15 amino acids. Trimming pared 3 bases from V and 3 bases from J, leaving 12 bases between. Germline V lookup: CDR1 LNHDA, CDR2 SQIVND (reference sequence). This CDR3 is CASSMVTAYNQPQHF. The CDR3 nucleotides are TGTGCCAGTAGTATGGTAACAGCCTACAATCAGCCCCAGCATTTT.

DNA of the CDR3: TGTGCCAGCAGCCAAGATCGCTGGGACCGGAATTCACCCCTCCACTTT. This codes for CASSQDRWDRNSPLHF. The chain recombines TRBV4-2 with TRBJ1-6, with D possibly being TRBD1 (5 bases). The CDR3 covers 16 residues. V gave up 0 bases and J gave up 7 bases, with 13 bases separating them. Germline V lookup: CDR1 LGHNA, CDR2 YNFKEQ.

The V gene is TRBV25-1, the J gene TRBJ2-3; 8 nucleotides agree with TRBD2. Per germline, CDR1 MGHDK and CDR2 SYGVNS. With V trimmed by 4 bases and J by 1 base, 1 base remained unmatched. There are 14 residues in the CDR3. CDR3 sequence: CASSGRGGTDTQYF. The CDR3 DNA sequence: TGTGCCAGCAGTGGGCGGGGGGGCACAGATACGCAGTATTTT.